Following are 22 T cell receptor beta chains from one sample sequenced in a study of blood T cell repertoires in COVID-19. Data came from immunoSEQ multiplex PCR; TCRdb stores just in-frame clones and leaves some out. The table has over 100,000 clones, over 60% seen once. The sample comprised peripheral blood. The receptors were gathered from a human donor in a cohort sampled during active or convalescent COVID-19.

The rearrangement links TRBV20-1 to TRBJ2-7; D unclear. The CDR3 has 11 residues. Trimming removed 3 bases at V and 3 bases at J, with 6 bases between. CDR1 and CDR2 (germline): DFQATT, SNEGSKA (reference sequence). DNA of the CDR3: TGCAGTGCTAGCCCACACTACGAGCAGTACTTC. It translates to CSASPHYEQYF.

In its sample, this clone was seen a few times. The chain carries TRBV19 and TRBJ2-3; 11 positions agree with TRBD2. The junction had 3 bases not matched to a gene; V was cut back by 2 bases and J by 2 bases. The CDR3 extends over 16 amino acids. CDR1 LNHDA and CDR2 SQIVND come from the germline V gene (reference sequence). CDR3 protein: CASSITSGGFTDTQYF. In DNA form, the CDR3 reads TGTGCCAGTAGTATAACTAGCGGGGGTTTCACAGATACGCAGTATTTT.

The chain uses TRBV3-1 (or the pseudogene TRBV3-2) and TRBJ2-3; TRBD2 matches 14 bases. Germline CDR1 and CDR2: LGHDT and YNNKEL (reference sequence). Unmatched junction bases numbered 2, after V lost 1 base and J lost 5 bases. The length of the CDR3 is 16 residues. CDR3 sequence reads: CASSQGLAGGQDTQYF. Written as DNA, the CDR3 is TGTGCCAGCAGCCAAGGACTAGCGGGAGGGCAAGATACGCAGTATTTT.

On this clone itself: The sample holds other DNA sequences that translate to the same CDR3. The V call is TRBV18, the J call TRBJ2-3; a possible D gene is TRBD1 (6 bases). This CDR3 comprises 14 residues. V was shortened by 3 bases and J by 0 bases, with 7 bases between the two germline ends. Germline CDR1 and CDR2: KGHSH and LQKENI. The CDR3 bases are TGTGCCAGCTCACCCCAGGGGAGCACAGATACGCAGTATTTT. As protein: CASSPQGSTDTQYF. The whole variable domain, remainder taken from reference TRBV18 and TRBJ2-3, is NAGVMQNPRHLVRRRGQEARLRCSPMKGHSHVYWYRQLPEEGLKFMVYLQKENIIDESGMPKERFSAEFPKEGPSILRIQQVVRGDSAAYFCASSPQGSTDTQYFGPGTRLTVL.

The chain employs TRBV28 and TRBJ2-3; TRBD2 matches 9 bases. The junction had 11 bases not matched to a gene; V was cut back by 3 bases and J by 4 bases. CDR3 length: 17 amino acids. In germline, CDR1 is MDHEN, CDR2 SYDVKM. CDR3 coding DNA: TGTGCCAGCAGTTTTATTTTCGGCGGGAGGGCACCAGATACGCAGTATTTT. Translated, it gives CASSFIFGGRAPDTQYF.

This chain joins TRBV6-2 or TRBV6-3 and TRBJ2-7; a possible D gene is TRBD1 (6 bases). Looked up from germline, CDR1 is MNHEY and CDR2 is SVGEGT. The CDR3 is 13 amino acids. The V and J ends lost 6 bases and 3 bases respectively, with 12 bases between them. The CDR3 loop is CASSKTGFYEQYF. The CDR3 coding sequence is TGTGCCAGCAGCAAAACAGGGTTCTACGAGCAGTACTTC.

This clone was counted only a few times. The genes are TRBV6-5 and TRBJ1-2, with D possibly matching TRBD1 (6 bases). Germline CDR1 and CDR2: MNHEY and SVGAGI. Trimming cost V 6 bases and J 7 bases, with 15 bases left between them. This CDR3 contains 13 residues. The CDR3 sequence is CASRITRTAGYTF. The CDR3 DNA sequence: TGTGCCAGCAGGATCACCCGGACAGCTGGCTACACCTTC.

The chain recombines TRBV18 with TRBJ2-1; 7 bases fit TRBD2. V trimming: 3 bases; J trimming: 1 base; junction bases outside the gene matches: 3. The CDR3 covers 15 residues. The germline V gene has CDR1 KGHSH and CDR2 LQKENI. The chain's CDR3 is CASSPTGGSYNEQFF. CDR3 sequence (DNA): TGTGCCAGCTCACCTACCGGGGGGTCCTACAATGAGCAGTTCTTC.

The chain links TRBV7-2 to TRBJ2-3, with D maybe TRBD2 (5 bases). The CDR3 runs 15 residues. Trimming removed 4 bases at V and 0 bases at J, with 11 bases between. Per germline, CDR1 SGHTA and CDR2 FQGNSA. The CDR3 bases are TGTGCCAGCAGCTCGACGGGGTCTAGCACAGATACGCAGTATTTT. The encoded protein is CASSSTGSSTDTQYF.

DNA for the CDR3: TGTGCCAGCAGCTTACAGGGAACCCAGTACTTC. It translates to CASSLQGTQYF. V gene TRBV7-2 combines with J gene TRBJ2-5; D is possibly TRBD1 (5 bases). This CDR3 comprises 11 residues. Germline CDR1 is SGHTA and CDR2 is FQGNSA. Trimming stripped 2 bases from V and 8 bases from J, with 6 bases between. Using reference TRBV7-2 and TRBJ2-5 for the parts outside the CDR3, the full variable domain is GAGVSQSPSNKVTEKGKDVELRCDPISGHTALYWYRQSLGQGLEFLIYFQGNSAPDKSGLPSDRFSAERTGGSVSTLTIQRTQQEDSAVYLCASSLQGTQYFGPGTRLLVL.

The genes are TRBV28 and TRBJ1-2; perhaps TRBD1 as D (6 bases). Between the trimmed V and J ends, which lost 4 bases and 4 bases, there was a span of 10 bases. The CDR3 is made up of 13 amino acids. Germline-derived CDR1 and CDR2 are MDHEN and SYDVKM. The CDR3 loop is CASSSQGVYGYTF. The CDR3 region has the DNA TGTGCCAGCAGTTCACAGGGAGTCTATGGCTACACCTTC.

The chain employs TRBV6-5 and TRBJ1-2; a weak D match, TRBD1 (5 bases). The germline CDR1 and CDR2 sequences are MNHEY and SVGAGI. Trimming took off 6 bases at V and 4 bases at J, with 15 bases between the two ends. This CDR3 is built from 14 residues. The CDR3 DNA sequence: TGTGCCAGCAGGACGCAACAGGTGGGCTATGGCTACACCTTC. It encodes CASRTQQVGYGYTF.

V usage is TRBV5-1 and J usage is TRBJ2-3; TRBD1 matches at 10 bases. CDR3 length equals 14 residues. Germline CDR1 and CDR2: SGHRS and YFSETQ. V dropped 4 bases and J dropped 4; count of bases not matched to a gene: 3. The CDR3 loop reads CASSRDRGSDTQYF. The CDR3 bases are TGCGCCAGCAGCCGGGACAGGGGTTCAGATACGCAGTATTTT.

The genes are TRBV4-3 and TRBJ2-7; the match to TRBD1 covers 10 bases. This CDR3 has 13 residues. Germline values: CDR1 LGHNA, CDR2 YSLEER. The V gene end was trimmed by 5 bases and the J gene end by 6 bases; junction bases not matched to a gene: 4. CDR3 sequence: CASSETGGGEQYF. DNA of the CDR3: TGCGCCAGCAGCGAGACAGGGGGCGGCGAGCAGTACTTC.

CDR3 residues: CASSQETWGSGIMHTQYF. As DNA, the CDR3 is TGTGCCAGCAGCCAAGAGACCTGGGGTAGCGGGATTATGCATACGCAGTATTTT. The V and J genes are TRBV5-4 and TRBJ2-3; 8 bases fit TRBD2. This CDR3 has 18 residues. V dropped 4 bases and J dropped 7; count of bases not matched to a gene: 20. Germline CDR1 and CDR2: SGHNT and YYREEE (reference sequence).

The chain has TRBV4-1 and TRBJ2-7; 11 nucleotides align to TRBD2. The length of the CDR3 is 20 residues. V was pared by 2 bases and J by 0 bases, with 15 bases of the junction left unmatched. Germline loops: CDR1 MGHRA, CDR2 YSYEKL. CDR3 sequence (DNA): TGCGCCAGCAGCCAAAAACTAGCGGGGGCGAATTTTTTTAGCTCCTACGAGCAGTACTTC. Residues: CASSQKLAGANFFSSYEQYF.

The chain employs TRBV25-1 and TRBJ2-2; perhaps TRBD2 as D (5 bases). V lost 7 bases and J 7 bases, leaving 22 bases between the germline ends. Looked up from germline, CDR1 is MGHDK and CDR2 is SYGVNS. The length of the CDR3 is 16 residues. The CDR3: CASTPPRGSYGGELFF. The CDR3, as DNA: TGTGCCAGCACCCCCCCCCGGGGTAGTTATGGCGGGGAGCTGTTTTTT.

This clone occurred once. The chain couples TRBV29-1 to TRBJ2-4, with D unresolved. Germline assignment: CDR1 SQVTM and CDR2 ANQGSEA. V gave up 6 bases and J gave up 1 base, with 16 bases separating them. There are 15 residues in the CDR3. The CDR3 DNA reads TGCAGCGTCGGCTTGGGCGCTGGGGCCAAAAACATTCAGTACTTC. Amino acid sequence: CSVGLGAGAKNIQYF.

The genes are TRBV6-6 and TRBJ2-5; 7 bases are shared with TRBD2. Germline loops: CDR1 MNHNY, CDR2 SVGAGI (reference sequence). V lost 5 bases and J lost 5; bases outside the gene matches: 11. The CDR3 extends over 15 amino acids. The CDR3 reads CASSPRGTTWETQYF. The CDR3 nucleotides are TGTGCCAGCAGTCCCCGGGGGACTACATGGGAGACCCAGTACTTC.

CDR3 in DNA: TGTGCCAGCAGCCACGCACGCAAAGAGACAGGCTCCACTGAAGCTTTCTTT. This encodes CASSHARKETGSTEAFF. The rearrangement joins TRBV7-9 to TRBJ1-1, with a possible D match to TRBD1 (6 bases). The CDR3 covers 17 residues. Trimming cost V 5 bases and J 4 bases, with 23 bases left between them. Germline values: CDR1 SEHNR, CDR2 FQNEAQ (reference sequence).

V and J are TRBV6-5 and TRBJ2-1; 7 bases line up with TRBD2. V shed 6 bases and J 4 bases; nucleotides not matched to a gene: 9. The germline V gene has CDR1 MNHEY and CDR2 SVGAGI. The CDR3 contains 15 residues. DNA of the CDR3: TGTGCCAGCAGACGGACTAGTCAGGTTTACAATGAGCAGTTCTTC. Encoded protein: CASRRTSQVYNEQFF.

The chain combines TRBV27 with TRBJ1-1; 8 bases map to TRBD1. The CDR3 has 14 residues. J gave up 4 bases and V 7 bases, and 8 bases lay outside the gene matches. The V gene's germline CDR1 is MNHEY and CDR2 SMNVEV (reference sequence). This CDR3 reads CASILQGGGTEAFF. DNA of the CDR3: TGTGCCAGCATCTTACAGGGGGGAGGCACTGAAGCTTTCTTT.